The subject of this entry is one TCR beta chain. Original data processing: Reference gene primers were amplified, and this amplification served to estimate nucleated cell counts. Sequenced by immunoSEQ multiplex PCR; TCRdb stores in-frame clones only, minus some. That table is the source of V, J and clone size, and D and trimming were worked out from the DNA. The sample has roughly 200,000 clones, approximately 90% seen once. The germline V gene has CDR1 MGHDK and CDR2 SYGVNS. The germline V and J ends were trimmed by 5 bases and 1 base, with 11 bases remaining between them. The CDR3 length is 14 residues. This entry comes from a study of blood T cell repertoires in COVID-19. As for the study in general: Samples of COVID-19 (acute and convalescent) were obtained from the United States, Italy and Spain. In each case, the material was cDNA or gDNA derived from T cells, B-cell-depleted T cells, or PBMCs.

This sequence originates from a man older than 75 with acute or convalescent COVID-19. The chain links TRBV25-1 to TRBJ1-1, with D possibly being TRBD1 (5 bases). The sample consisted of peripheral blood. The CDR3 DNA reads TGTGCCAGCAGTCGCAGGGCCCAGAACACTGAAGCTTTCTTT. Translated: CASSRRAQNTEAFF.